This TCR beta chain was profiled in a study of blood T cells in healthy people across ages (dated by TCRdb to the mid-2010s). About the full investigation: In model experiments, roughly one uniquely barcoded TCR beta cDNA molecule per two T cells was captured by template switching. To track age-related changes in TCR beta repertoire diversity, the study relied on deep sequencing normalized with unique cDNA molecular identifiers. Four age groups were formed from the donors: young (average approximately 16 years), middle-aged (approximately 39), aged (under 70) and long-lived (less than 85). To avoid experimental bias, donors of different ages were distributed randomly across sequencing lanes. Using the same blood draw, the study looked at two additional independent replicas of 1 million unique cDNA reads for two donors, one aged 18 to 30 and the other aged 80 or older.

To prepare the library, 5' RACE was applied. Data came from an Illumina HiSeq 2500. A second PCR of 7 to 11 cycles was performed with a sample-barcoded 5' primer and a J-beta primer mix. A template-switch 5' adaptor carrying 12 random nucleotides introduced a unique molecular identifier onto each TCR beta cDNA molecule. Each sample yielded at least 2.5 million CDR3-containing paired-end reads. First-strand cDNA synthesis was performed from all RNA using the Mint cDNA synthesis kit, with priming by a TRBC-specific oligonucleotide. After uracil-DNA glycosylase treatment, a first 18-cycle PCR used universal primers M1SS and BC2_uni_R on all cDNA. The source study handled its data this way. Each sample was normalized by randomly selecting 1 million high-quality reads, each carrying a distinct molecular identifier. Reads with shared molecular identifiers were discarded instead of being binned into consensus sequences. CDR3 identification, clonotype clustering and error correction used MiTCR with a Q25 quality threshold and the strictest error-elimination algorithm. A nonparametric unseen species model with Euler transformation was used to estimate a lower bound on total TCR beta diversity. The public sequencing data were trimmed at Q25 with fastp and processed into clonotypes with MiXCR by TCRdb, which kept only in-frame beta chains. Every entry covers one CDR3 protein and lists the most common genes and DNA from its rows. The V and J calls and clone size are TCRdb's, not the authors'. This sample comprises about 380,000 distinct CDR3 sequences, approximately 52% of them detected only once. The top ten clonotypes cover 51% of the sample.

Comments on this clonotype: Its recognized antigen is unknown. No base-level quality is on record; no much larger clone is a single base apart.

Study-level results and caveats: Donor CMV infection status was unknown, potentially confounding age-related changes in expanded clonotypes. Bulk unsorted PBMC profiling prevented conclusive comparison of naive and antigen-experienced compartments. Estimates of total diversity based on one million sequenced T cells were regarded as lower bounds and as underestimates. As age increased, observed TCR beta diversity per million T cells dropped in a roughly linear way, and a significant reduction was already evident by age 40. Observed TCR beta diversity correlated strongly with the percentage of naive T cells measured by flow cytometry. Compared with the aged group, the long-lived group had more naive CD4+ T cells, fewer expanded clones and increased TCR diversity, a pattern suggesting age selection.

Donors were around 37 systemically healthy Caucasian individuals from Russia aged 6 to 90 years. Roughly 10 milliliters of peripheral blood were drawn from each donor into EDTA-treated Vacutainer tubes. Ficoll-Paque density-gradient centrifugation was used to isolate PBMCs, with at least 6.5 million per sample. Total RNA was extracted from PBMCs with Trizol reagent, with at least 6 micrograms obtained per sample. For every donor, an aliquot of PBMCs went through flow cytometry to measure the percentages of naive CD45RAhigh/CD27high T cells. Sequenced sample: blood. The receptor's source is a man aged 55 to 70 in good health.

The sequence in DNA is TGCAGTGCTAGCTCACGGACTAGCGGCCAAGAGACCCAGTACTTC. It is translated as CSASSRTSGQETQYF. This chain joins TRBV20-1 to TRBJ2-5; 10 bases in between match TRBD2. The germline V end is reduced by 3 bases and the J end by 1 base; junction bases left unmatched: 5. From the cysteine through the phenylalanine, the CDR3 covers 15 amino acids. Of the read, only the CDR3 DNA is kept; its 45 bases are in frame from base 1. From the germline V gene (reference sequence), CDR1 is DFQATT and CDR2 is SNEGSKA.